This T cell receptor beta chain originates from a study of cytomegalovirus exposure and HLA in healthy donors. Notes on the study in general: A prior analysis recorded that most TCR beta V segments were productive about 90% or about 30% of the time. As a later analysis revealed, most CMV-associated TCR beta chains appeared HLA-restricted.

With 4 bases removed from V and 1 base from J, the gap between germline ends came to 10 bases. Looked up from germline, CDR1 is SGHDT and CDR2 is YYEEEE. The CDR3 is made up of 14 amino acids. In the PCR, 60 Vbeta and 13 Jbeta primers were used. Here immunoSEQ multiplex PCR was the method, and the copy in TCRdb shows in-frame clones only, minus some. This sample's table has fewer than 150,000 clones. Points on this clone: Its specificity is unknown.

The chain recombines TRBV5-6 with TRBJ2-3, with D tentatively TRBD1 (6 bases). The TCR originated in a man aged 35-49 years in good health and CMV-seronegative. Input material: PBMCs. The CDR3 loop is CASSLDRRTDTQYF. The CDR3 region has the DNA TGTGCCAGCAGCCTCGACAGGCGCACAGATACGCAGTATTTT.